These T cell receptor beta chains were read from a single sample in a study of blood T cell repertoires in COVID-19. The repertoire was sequenced with immunoSEQ multiplex PCR; TCRdb's copy has only in-frame clones and lacks some. The sample shows roughly 340,000 clones, 80% to 90% of them seen only once. The source material was PBMCs or T cells enriched from blood (not recorded which). These receptors were obtained from a man aged 18 to 30 who had recovered from COVID-19. Both conserved end residues are part of each CDR3. Each record gives: J gene, clone size, V gene, D gene, CDR3 DNA, CDR3 protein. D genes are given only for firm matches. Clone sizes are given selectively: once, few, many, or a class where the clone is expanded.

j_call: TRBJ2-1; clone_size: .; v_call: TRBV29-1; d_call: .; cdr3_nt: TGCAGCGCCTTCCAGGCAGGGAACTTTAACAATGAGCAGTTCTTC; cdr3_aa: CSAFQAGNFNNEQFF
j_call: TRBJ2-1; clone_size: .; v_call: TRBV7-2; d_call: TRBD2; cdr3_nt: TGTGCCAGCAGCCTGACTAGCGGGAGGTTTAATGAGCAGTTCTTC; cdr3_aa: CASSLTSGRFNEQFF
j_call: TRBJ2-7; clone_size: .; v_call: TRBV6-5; d_call: TRBD2; cdr3_nt: TGTGCCAGCAGTCCTACTAGCGGCTACGAGCAGTACTTC; cdr3_aa: CASSPTSGYEQYF
j_call: TRBJ2-7; clone_size: .; v_call: TRBV30; d_call: .; cdr3_nt: TGTGCCTCCACCACAACCCCCTACGAGCAGTACTTC; cdr3_aa: CASTTTPYEQYF
j_call: TRBJ2-2; clone_size: .; v_call: TRBV9; d_call: .; cdr3_nt: TGTGCCAGCAGCGTAGACGGCAGGGCAACCGGGGAGCTGTTTTTT; cdr3_aa: CASSVDGRATGELFF
j_call: TRBJ2-1; clone_size: .; v_call: TRBV11-3; d_call: TRBD2; cdr3_nt: TGTGCCAGCAGCCACGGGGGGACTGCGTTCTTC; cdr3_aa: CASSHGGTAFF
j_call: TRBJ2-1; clone_size: .; v_call: TRBV7-3; d_call: .; cdr3_nt: TGTGCCAGCAGCTTAGCGGCCGATTTCTACAATGAGCAGTTCTTC; cdr3_aa: CASSLAADFYNEQFF
j_call: TRBJ2-7; clone_size: .; v_call: TRBV9; d_call: TRBD2; cdr3_nt: TGTGCCAGCAGCGGGGGATCGACTAGCGGGAGGTTGTACTTC; cdr3_aa: CASSGGSTSGRLYF
j_call: TRBJ2-3; clone_size: .; v_call: TRBV19; d_call: .; cdr3_nt: TGTGCCAGTAGTATAGCAGGGCGCAAGGATACGCAGTATTTT; cdr3_aa: CASSIAGRKDTQYF
j_call: TRBJ1-4; clone_size: .; v_call: TRBV5-5; d_call: .; cdr3_nt: TGTGCCAGCAGCTTGGTTCAAGGACAGCAGAATGAAAAACTGTTTTTT; cdr3_aa: CASSLVQGQQNEKLFF
j_call: TRBJ2-3; clone_size: .; v_call: TRBV7-8; d_call: .; cdr3_nt: TGTGCCAGCAGCTTCATGGACAGCCACACAGATACGCAGTATTTT; cdr3_aa: CASSFMDSHTDTQYF
j_call: TRBJ2-3; clone_size: few; v_call: TRBV5-1; d_call: TRBD2; cdr3_nt: TGCGCCAGCAGCTGGGGGACTAGCGGCACAGATACGCAGTATTTT; cdr3_aa: CASSWGTSGTDTQYF
j_call: TRBJ2-2; clone_size: .; v_call: TRBV24-1; d_call: .; cdr3_nt: TGTGCCGTCGGTGGTCTCCCGGGGGCGAACACCGGGGAGCTGTTTTTT; cdr3_aa: CAVGGLPGANTGELFF
j_call: TRBJ1-1; clone_size: .; v_call: TRBV23-1; d_call: TRBD1; cdr3_nt: TGCGCCAGCAGTCCCCGACAGGGGGGTATAGACACTGAAGCTTTCTTT; cdr3_aa: CASSPRQGGIDTEAFF
j_call: TRBJ2-3; clone_size: .; v_call: TRBV4-2; d_call: .; cdr3_nt: TGTGCCAGCAGCGGCCGCGCGCGGCGGGCAGATACGCAGTATTTT; cdr3_aa: CASSGRARRADTQYF
j_call: TRBJ1-4; clone_size: .; v_call: TRBV4-1; d_call: .; cdr3_nt: TGCGCCAGCAGCCAAGATTATTCTTCCCAGATTAATGAAAAACTGTTTTTT; cdr3_aa: CASSQDYSSQINEKLFF
j_call: TRBJ2-3; clone_size: .; v_call: TRBV27; d_call: .; cdr3_nt: TGTGCCAGCAGTTTAACACAGGTGCCAGGGGATACGCAGTATTTT; cdr3_aa: CASSLTQVPGDTQYF
j_call: TRBJ1-1; clone_size: .; v_call: TRBV6-5; d_call: .; cdr3_nt: TGTGCCAGCAGTCGCTACAGTGAAGCTTTCTTT; cdr3_aa: CASSRYSEAFF
j_call: TRBJ1-5; clone_size: .; v_call: TRBV28; d_call: .; cdr3_nt: TGTGCCAGCAGTTTCGGCAGGGGCAGTCAGCCCCAGCATTTT; cdr3_aa: CASSFGRGSQPQHF
j_call: TRBJ2-3; clone_size: .; v_call: TRBV5-1; d_call: .; cdr3_nt: TGCGCCAGCACCGCAACAACAGATACGCAGTATTTT; cdr3_aa: CASTATTDTQYF
j_call: TRBJ1-2; clone_size: once; v_call: TRBV7-3; d_call: .; cdr3_nt: TGTGCCAGCGGCAGGGATTCTAACTATGGCTACACCTTC; cdr3_aa: CASGRDSNYGYTF
j_call: TRBJ2-1; clone_size: .; v_call: TRBV20-1; d_call: .; cdr3_nt: TGCAGCCCGGGAGATGGGAATGAGCAGTTCTTC; cdr3_aa: CSPGDGNEQFF
j_call: TRBJ2-1; clone_size: .; v_call: TRBV5-4; d_call: .; cdr3_nt: TGTGCCAGCAGCCCCCGTGGGACGGCGGGGGAGCAGTTCTTC; cdr3_aa: CASSPRGTAGEQFF
j_call: TRBJ2-5; clone_size: .; v_call: TRBV27; d_call: TRBD2; cdr3_nt: TGTGCCAGCAGTCCCCGCCCGGGAGGGGGGGAGACCCAGTACTTC; cdr3_aa: CASSPRPGGGETQYF
j_call: TRBJ2-2; clone_size: .; v_call: TRBV30; d_call: TRBD1; cdr3_nt: TGTGCCTGGAAAGGGACAGGGGGATTCACCGGGGAGCTGTTTTTT; cdr3_aa: CAWKGTGGFTGELFF
j_call: TRBJ2-4; clone_size: .; v_call: TRBV6-1; d_call: .; cdr3_nt: TGTGCCAGCAGTGAGCTTCGGGGGCTTACGGGGGGCAAAAACATTCAGTACTTC; cdr3_aa: CASSELRGLTGGKNIQYF
j_call: TRBJ2-2; clone_size: few; v_call: TRBV12-3/TRBV12-4; d_call: .; cdr3_nt: TGTGCCAGCAGCCGTTCCACCGGGGAGCTGTTTTTT; cdr3_aa: CASSRSTGELFF
j_call: TRBJ2-1; clone_size: .; v_call: TRBV2; d_call: TRBD2; cdr3_nt: TGTGCCAGCAGTGAAGCGGCGGGAGGGAACCCCTACAATGAGCAGTTCTTC; cdr3_aa: CASSEAAGGNPYNEQFF
j_call: TRBJ2-1; clone_size: .; v_call: TRBV4-2; d_call: .; cdr3_nt: TGTGCCAGCAGCCAAGGACCGGGATCCTCCTACAATGAGCAGTTCTTC; cdr3_aa: CASSQGPGSSYNEQFF
j_call: TRBJ2-1; clone_size: .; v_call: TRBV29-1; d_call: TRBD2; cdr3_nt: TGCAGCGTTGTGTCCGGGGGGACTAGCGGGAGTATGTACAATGAGCAGTTCTTC; cdr3_aa: CSVVSGGTSGSMYNEQFF
j_call: TRBJ1-3; clone_size: once; v_call: TRBV3-1/TRBV3-2; d_call: .; cdr3_nt: TGTGCCAGCAGCCAAGGTCTGCTGGAGGGGAACACCATATATTTT; cdr3_aa: CASSQGLLEGNTIYF
j_call: TRBJ2-7; clone_size: few; v_call: TRBV6-2/TRBV6-3; d_call: .; cdr3_nt: TGTGCCAGCAGCCCTGACTGGCACGTATTCGAGCAGTACTTC; cdr3_aa: CASSPDWHVFEQYF
j_call: TRBJ2-5; clone_size: .; v_call: TRBV7-3; d_call: TRBD2; cdr3_nt: TGTGCCAGCAGCCTAGGACTAGCGACAGAGACCCAGTACTTC; cdr3_aa: CASSLGLATETQYF
j_call: TRBJ2-2; clone_size: .; v_call: TRBV5-1; d_call: TRBD2; cdr3_nt: TGCGCCAGCAGCGCGGGAGATGCGAACACCGGGGAGCTGTTTTTT; cdr3_aa: CASSAGDANTGELFF
j_call: TRBJ2-2; clone_size: .; v_call: TRBV7-2; d_call: .; cdr3_nt: TGTGCCAGCAGCTTTGTATCCGGGGAGCTGTTTTTT; cdr3_aa: CASSFVSGELFF
j_call: TRBJ2-7; clone_size: .; v_call: TRBV6-5; d_call: .; cdr3_nt: TGTGCCAGCAGCTCGGGACACCCTCCCTCCTACGAGCAGTACTTC; cdr3_aa: CASSSGHPPSYEQYF
j_call: TRBJ2-7; clone_size: .; v_call: TRBV7-2; d_call: TRBD2; cdr3_nt: TGTGCCAGCAGCCCTGGACTAGCGCAAACCTACGAGCAGTACTTC; cdr3_aa: CASSPGLAQTYEQYF
j_call: TRBJ1-2; clone_size: .; v_call: TRBV28; d_call: .; cdr3_nt: TGTGCCAGCAGACCCCATCCCTGGGGGGCTAACTATGGCTACACCTTC; cdr3_aa: CASRPHPWGANYGYTF
j_call: TRBJ2-2; clone_size: .; v_call: TRBV13; d_call: .; cdr3_nt: TGTGCCAGCAGCTTCAGTAGGGGCCCCGGGGAGCTGTTTTTT; cdr3_aa: CASSFSRGPGELFF
j_call: TRBJ2-1; clone_size: .; v_call: TRBV18; d_call: TRBD2; cdr3_nt: TGTGCCAGCTCACAAGCGGGAGCAAGAAATGAGCAGTTCTTC; cdr3_aa: CASSQAGARNEQFF
j_call: TRBJ1-1; clone_size: .; v_call: TRBV7-2; d_call: .; cdr3_nt: TGTGCCAGCAGCCCCCGGGGAGGATGGACTGAAGCTTTCTTT; cdr3_aa: CASSPRGGWTEAFF
j_call: TRBJ2-1; clone_size: .; v_call: TRBV25-1; d_call: TRBD1; cdr3_nt: TGTGCCAGCAGTGGAATGAAGTGGGACAGTGACCATGAGCAGTTCTTC; cdr3_aa: CASSGMKWDSDHEQFF
j_call: TRBJ2-7; clone_size: .; v_call: TRBV5-1; d_call: TRBD1; cdr3_nt: TGCGCCAGCAGCTCTTTAACAGGGGGCGAGCAGTACTTC; cdr3_aa: CASSSLTGGEQYF
j_call: TRBJ2-1; clone_size: .; v_call: TRBV12-3/TRBV12-4; d_call: TRBD2; cdr3_nt: TGTGCCAGCAGTCCCGCCGGGACTAGCCAGTTCTTC; cdr3_aa: CASSPAGTSQFF
j_call: TRBJ2-5; clone_size: .; v_call: TRBV3-1/TRBV3-2; d_call: TRBD1; cdr3_nt: TGTGCCAGCAGCCAGGCGACAGGGGTCGTGGAGACCCAGTACTTC; cdr3_aa: CASSQATGVVETQYF
j_call: TRBJ2-4; clone_size: once; v_call: TRBV28; d_call: TRBD2; cdr3_nt: TGTGCCAGCAGTTTCATCGGCGGGGGAGCCAAAAACATTCAGTACTTC; cdr3_aa: CASSFIGGGAKNIQYF
j_call: TRBJ1-6; clone_size: .; v_call: TRBV10-3; d_call: TRBD1; cdr3_nt: TGTGCCATCAGTGTGGACAGGGCAAGTTCACCCCTCCACTTT; cdr3_aa: CAISVDRASSPLHF
j_call: TRBJ2-7; clone_size: .; v_call: TRBV5-4; d_call: TRBD1; cdr3_nt: TGTGCCAGCAGCCTTGGACAGGGCTCCTACGAGCAGTACTTC; cdr3_aa: CASSLGQGSYEQYF
j_call: TRBJ1-2; clone_size: once; v_call: TRBV11-1; d_call: .; cdr3_nt: TGTGCCAGCAGCGGAACAGGGTCTAACTATGGCTACACCTTC; cdr3_aa: CASSGTGSNYGYTF